The 17 T cell receptor beta chains below all came from one sample that was sequenced in a study of CXCR3-negative and CXCR3-positive naive CD8 T cells (dated by TCRdb to 2018 to 2020). Reads for this sample came from a NextSeq 550. The Human TCR Profiling Kit (MiLaboratory) was used to prepare UMI-labeled 5' RACE TRB cDNA libraries. Each CDR3 protein sequence appears as one entry after TCRdb reprocessed the reads, and no DNA is included. The sample table holds some 7,400 distinct CDR3 sequences. The ten largest make up roughly 2% of the sample. The sequenced sample was naive CXCR3- CD8+ T cells from blood. The cell subset or site label on this specimen signifies: CD45RO-CCR7+CD27+CD95- naive CD8+ T cells lacking CXCR3 (TNR3-). The receptor set was obtained from a human donor in good health. Some clones in this sample may be carry-over from other donors' samples.

The chain combines TRBV25-1 with TRBJ2-2; TCRdb calls TRBD1, which cannot be checked without DNA. In germline, CDR1 is MGHDK, CDR2 SYGVNS. The CDR3 has 15 amino acids. CDR3: CASSDPGTSPGELFF.

The chain combines TRBV7-9 with TRBJ2-1; TCRdb's D gene call, TRBD1, goes unchecked for lack of DNA. CDR3 length: 14 amino acids. In germline, CDR1 is SEHNR, CDR2 FQNEAQ (reference sequence). CDR3 amino acids: CASIPTTGQNEQFF.

The CDR3 is CASSPLPRGNTEAFF. The genes are TRBV27 and TRBJ1-1. The CDR3 is made up of 15 amino acids. Germline assignment: CDR1 MNHEY and CDR2 SMNVEV (reference sequence).

In terms of frequency, this clonotype is medium-sized. V usage is TRBV29-1 and J usage is TRBJ2-3; no DNA is available, so the TRBD2 call from TCRdb remains unchecked. CDR3 length: 15 amino acids. Looked up from germline, CDR1 is SQVTM and CDR2 is ANQGSEA. The CDR3 loop is CSVEVQLAPTDTQYF.

The rearrangement uses TRBV6-6 and TRBJ2-7; TCRdb reports TRBD1, a call that lacks DNA to check it against. The CDR3 has 15 amino acids. Germline CDR1 and CDR2: MNHNY and SVGAGI (reference sequence). The CDR3 region is CASSPRTAISYEQYF.

This clonotype counts as medium-sized (0.01 to 0.1%) by frequency. The rearrangement links TRBV20-1 to TRBJ2-5. The V gene's germline CDR1 is DFQATT and CDR2 SNEGSKA (reference sequence). This CDR3 is 13 amino acids long. Here the CDR3 reads CSARVPSQETQYF.

The rearrangement uses TRBV3-1 and TRBJ2-1. The CDR3 totals 16 residues. The germline CDR1 and CDR2 sequences are LGHDT and YNNKEL (reference sequence). The CDR3 region is CASSQKPEGVRNEQFF.

This chain links TRBV6-2 or TRBV6-3 with TRBJ2-3; the TRBD2 assignment by TCRdb is unverifiable without DNA. The CDR3 extends over 18 amino acids. Germline CDR1 reads MNHEY; CDR2 reads SVGEGT. This CDR3 reads CASSYPRQREGRTDTQYF.

The chain uses TRBV27 and TRBJ2-1; TCRdb's D gene call, TRBD1, goes unchecked for lack of DNA. This CDR3 spans 13 amino acids. Looked up from germline, CDR1 is MNHEY and CDR2 is SMNVEV (reference sequence). CDR3 residues: CASSLGGGNEQFF.

The chain employs TRBV5-1 and TRBJ1-6; TCRdb gives TRBD1 as the D gene, but with no DNA this cannot be confirmed. CDR1 SGHRS and CDR2 YFSETQ come from the germline V gene. This CDR3 is built from 13 residues. The CDR3 sequence: CASSQGTRNNHHF.

This rearrangement joins TRBV9 to TRBJ1-3; TCRdb designates TRBD1, a call that cannot be tested without DNA. Germline lookup yields CDR1 SGDLS and CDR2 YYNGEE. The CDR3 sequence is 15 residues long. The CDR3 spells CASSVEGASGNTIYF.

This chain connects TRBV29-1 to TRBJ1-2; lacking DNA, the TRBD1 call made by TCRdb goes unchecked. The CDR3 is 11 residues long. Germline V gene lookup returns CDR1 SQVTM and CDR2 ANQGSEA. The CDR3 is CSVEVGAEYTF.

This clonotype is deemed medium-sized (0.01 to 0.1%) by its frequency. The chain carries TRBV9 and TRBJ2-6; TCRdb selects TRBD2, and the lack of DNA leaves this call unchecked. Germline V gene lookup returns CDR1 SGDLS and CDR2 YYNGEE. CDR3 size: 18 residues. The CDR3 reads CASSDPSGRGSGANVLTF.

The chain combines TRBV2 with TRBJ2-1; TCRdb lists TRBD2, though no DNA is available to test this call. This CDR3 has 18 residues. In germline, CDR1 is SNHLY, CDR2 FYNNEI. CDR3 loop: CASSEVGSGGNNYNEQFF.

The V call is TRBV13, the J call TRBJ1-1; TCRdb selects TRBD1, and the lack of DNA leaves this call unchecked. This CDR3 is 15 amino acids long. CDR1 PRHDT and CDR2 FYEKMQ come from the germline V gene (reference sequence). The CDR3 loop is CASSLPGGFRRGAFF. Combining the CDR3 with reference TRBV13 and TRBJ1-1 gives the whole variable domain AAGVIQSPRHLIKEKRETATLKCYPIPRHDTVYWYQQGPGQDPQFLISFYEKMQSDKGSIPDRFSAQQFSDYHSELNMSSLELGDSALYFCASSLPGGFRRGAFFGQGTRLTVV.

J is TRBJ2-5 and V is TRBV25-1. The CDR3 is 11 residues long. Germline assignment: CDR1 MGHDK and CDR2 SYGVNS. The CDR3 loop reads CASSVQETQYF. The full variable domain, rest sourced from reference TRBV25-1 and TRBJ2-5, is EADIYQTPRYLVIGTGKKITLECSQTMGHDKMYWYQQDPGMELHLIHYSYGVNSTEKGDLSSESTVSRIRTEHFPLTLESARPSHTSQYLCASSVQETQYFGPGTRLLVL.

By frequency, this clonotype is medium-sized (0.01 to 0.1%). V gene TRBV15 combines with J gene TRBJ2-7; lacking DNA, the TRBD1 call made by TCRdb goes unchecked. Per the germline V gene, CDR1 is LNHNV and CDR2 is YYDKDF (reference sequence). There are 14 residues in the CDR3. CDR3 loop: CATSTARGMREQYF.